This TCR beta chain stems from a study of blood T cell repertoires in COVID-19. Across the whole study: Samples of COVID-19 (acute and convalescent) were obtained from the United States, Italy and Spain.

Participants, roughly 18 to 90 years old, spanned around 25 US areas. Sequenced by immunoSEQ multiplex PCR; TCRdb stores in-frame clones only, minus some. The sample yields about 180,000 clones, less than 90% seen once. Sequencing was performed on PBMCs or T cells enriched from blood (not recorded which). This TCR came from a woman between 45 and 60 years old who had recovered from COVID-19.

The CDR3 reads CSVDTGQGSSYEQYF. The CDR3 DNA reads as TGCAGCGTTGATACGGGACAGGGCAGCTCCTACGAGCAGTACTTC. The chain has TRBV29-1 and TRBJ2-7, with 9 positions matching TRBD1. The CDR3 runs 15 residues. The junction had 6 bases not matched to a gene; V was cut back by 3 bases and J by 0 bases. The germline gives CDR1 SQVTM, CDR2 ANQGSEA.